The 13 T cell receptor beta chains below all came from one sample that was sequenced in a study of graft-versus-host responses after intestinal transplantation (dated by TCRdb to the early 2020s). Receptors were amplified or captured by the immunoSEQ multiplex PCR assay. TCRdb re-hosts the immuneACCESS table, in-frame sequences only. Its copies lack some clones; in the studies checked, an unresolved V gene accounts for under half of them, and the cause for the rest is not known. The table for this sample lists about 610 clones; 96% of them were counted only once. The biggest ten clones account for 5% to 6.5% of the sample. This specimen's time point label, interpreted: postoperative day 105 after intestinal transplantation (dayNNNN = postoperative day). The sequenced sample was bone marrow, obtained 105 days after intestinal transplantation. The origin of the receptors is a human patient who received an intestinal transplant, so some T cells may come from the graft donor.

V gene TRBV5-1 combines with J gene TRBJ2-7, with D perhaps assigned TRBD1 or TRBD2 (5 bases each). Germline V lookup: CDR1 SGHRS, CDR2 YFSETQ. Deletions cut 0 bases from V and 3 bases from J, with 22 bases between. CDR3 size: 18 residues. The CDR3 nucleotides read TGCGCCAGCAGCTTGGCGAAGTTAGGGGCAAATCGGGACTACGAGCAGTACTTC. Encoded protein: CASSLAKLGANRDYEQYF.

The chain combines TRBV6-1 with TRBJ2-3; 11 bases are a match to TRBD1. V dropped 2 bases and J dropped 4; count of bases not matched to a gene: 5. The CDR3 loop spans 16 amino acids. Germline V gene data show CDR1 as MNHNS and CDR2 as SASEGT. The CDR3 spells CASSESPGQGADTQYF. CDR3 bases: TGTGCCAGCAGTGAATCCCCGGGACAGGGGGCAGATACGCAGTATTTT.

The V call is TRBV5-1, the J call TRBJ2-7; no clear D gene. Germline CDR1 SGHRS, CDR2 YFSETQ. Trimming shortened V by 1 base and J by 2 bases, and 4 bases separated the two germline ends. The CDR3 is 12 amino acids. Written as DNA, the CDR3 is TGCGCCAGCAGCTTGACCGCCTACGAGCAGTACTTC. Translated, it gives CASSLTAYEQYF.

The rearrangement links TRBV5-1 to TRBJ2-5, with TRBD1 as a possible D gene (6 bases). Germline loops: CDR1 SGHRS, CDR2 YFSETQ. CDR3 length: 14 amino acids. Deletions cut 5 bases from V and 7 bases from J, with 18 bases between. This CDR3 is CASRRHIRGGTQYF. As DNA, the CDR3 is TGCGCCAGCAGGAGACATATCCGAGGGGGGACCCAGTACTTC. Variable domain in full (rest from reference TRBV5-1 and TRBJ2-5): KAGVTQTPRYLIKTRGQQVTLSCSPISGHRSVSWYQQTPGQGLQFLFEYFSETQRNKGNFPGRFSGRQFSNSRSEMNVSTLELGDSALYLCASRRHIRGGTQYFGPGTRLLVL.

This clone was detected only once. The V gene is TRBV10-3, the J gene TRBJ2-7; D remains unclear. V dropped 6 bases and J dropped 4 bases, with 19 bases sitting between them. In germline, CDR1 is ENHRY, CDR2 SYGVKD. The CDR3 runs 15 residues. CDR3 protein: CAIRLCRCPSYEQYF. The CDR3 DNA is TGTGCCATCAGGCTCTGCCGCTGCCCCTCTTACGAGCAGTACTTC.

This chain connects TRBV6-1 to TRBJ2-2, with D possibly being TRBD1 or TRBD2 (5 bases each). The CDR3 spans 14 residues. Trimming cost V 5 bases and J 6 bases, with 13 bases left between them. The germline gives CDR1 MNHNS, CDR2 SASEGT. In nucleotides, the CDR3 is TGTGCCAGCAGTCCGGGACCCGAGTCCGGGGAGCTGTTTTTT. Its protein product is CASSPGPESGELFF.

J is TRBJ1-2 and V is TRBV27; no firm D call. CDR1 is MNHEY, CDR2 SMNVEV, per germline (reference sequence). Trimming left V 5 bases short and J 7 bases short, with 8 bases between. This CDR3 region has 11 residues. The DNA of the CDR3 is TGTGCCAGCAGTAAAGAGTTTGGCTACACCTTC. Its protein is CASSKEFGYTF.

In its sample, this clone was seen once. The chain has TRBV19 and TRBJ2-5; D may correspond to TRBD1 or TRBD2 (6 bases each). V was shortened by 5 bases and J by 4 bases, with 17 bases between the two germline ends. The CDR3 covers 15 residues. Germline CDR1 is LNHDA and CDR2 is SQIVND (reference sequence). CDR3 in DNA: TGTGCCAGTAGTCCCCGGGAGCCCAGGGGAGAGACCCAGTACTTC. Translating it yields CASSPREPRGETQYF.

The CDR3 nucleotides are TGTGCCAGCAGGGACAGGGGGAGAAATGAGCAGTTCTTC. Protein sequence: CASRDRGRNEQFF. The chain links TRBV25-1 to TRBJ2-1; TRBD1 matches at 10 bases. J lost 7 bases, V lost 6 bases, and 3 bases had no gene match. The CDR3 length is 13 residues. The germline V gene encodes CDR1 MGHDK and CDR2 SYGVNS.

The chain uses TRBV2 and TRBJ2-7; the D gene is possibly TRBD2 (5 bases). Trimming removed 2 bases at V and 6 bases at J, with 17 bases between. The germline V gene encodes CDR1 SNHLY and CDR2 FYNNEI. The CDR3 covers 15 residues. CDR3 sequence reads: CASSEYLWTEGEQYF. The CDR3 coding sequence is TGTGCCAGCAGTGAATACTTATGGACCGAGGGCGAGCAGTACTTC.

Comment on this clone: The conserved phenylalanine or tryptophan is not found at the CDR3 terminus, so this likely reflects a read error. The DNA is left out, because the CDR3 cannot be placed on it with certainty; the CDR3 is given as TCRdb lists it. The chain recombines TRBV7-3 with TRBJ1-2; no check of the table's D call, TRBD1, against the DNA was made. With termini counted, the CDR3 has 18 amino acids. Germline CDR1 reads SGHTA; CDR2 reads FQGTGA. CDR3 residues: CASSSQILPPISQILPPI.

The V and J genes are TRBV5-6 and TRBJ2-5; maybe TRBD2 (5 bases). Trimming left V 1 base short and J 6 bases short, with 16 bases between. The germline gives CDR1 SGHDT, CDR2 YYEEEE. CDR3 size: 15 residues. CDR3 sequence (DNA): TGTGCCAGCAGCTTGTGGCGGGCACGGGGAAAGACCCAGTACTTC. Amino acid sequence: CASSLWRARGKTQYF.

The chain is built from TRBV4-2 and TRBJ2-1; TRBD1 matches 8 bases. The germline CDR1 and CDR2 sequences are LGHNA and YNFKEQ. The V and J ends lost 3 bases and 4 bases, in that order; junction bases with no gene match: 8. The CDR3 covers 16 residues. The CDR3 reads CASSHLTGDPYNEQFF. The CDR3 coding sequence is TGTGCCAGCAGCCACCTGACAGGGGATCCTTACAATGAGCAGTTCTTC.